The present entry profiles one TCR beta chain with its context. Antigen: not known. Germline CDR1 and CDR2: MNHNS and SASEGT. Trimming took 4 bases from V and 6 from J, leaving 15 bases between them. The CDR3 sequence is 14 residues long. The data were obtained in a study of cytomegalovirus exposure and HLA in healthy donors. Vbeta (60) and Jbeta (13) primers were used in the PCR. The protocol was immunoSEQ multiplex PCR, while the TCRdb copy is restricted to in-frame clones and leaves out a portion. The table lists about 39,000 clones, with 3% to 4% in the top ten. Study-level results: The study dropped some indistinguishable V segments, TRBV6-2 and TRBV6-3 among them. A later analysis linked a missense DCLRE1C variant to TCR beta V- and J-gene trimming.

The receptor's source is a woman aged 30 to 39 in good health and CMV-seropositive. The chain carries TRBV6-1 and TRBJ2-5; D might be TRBD2 (7 bases). The specimen was PBMCs. The CDR3 protein is CASSGTGRGKTQYF. DNA for the CDR3: TGTGCCAGCAGTGGAACAGGGCGGGGGAAGACCCAGTACTTC.